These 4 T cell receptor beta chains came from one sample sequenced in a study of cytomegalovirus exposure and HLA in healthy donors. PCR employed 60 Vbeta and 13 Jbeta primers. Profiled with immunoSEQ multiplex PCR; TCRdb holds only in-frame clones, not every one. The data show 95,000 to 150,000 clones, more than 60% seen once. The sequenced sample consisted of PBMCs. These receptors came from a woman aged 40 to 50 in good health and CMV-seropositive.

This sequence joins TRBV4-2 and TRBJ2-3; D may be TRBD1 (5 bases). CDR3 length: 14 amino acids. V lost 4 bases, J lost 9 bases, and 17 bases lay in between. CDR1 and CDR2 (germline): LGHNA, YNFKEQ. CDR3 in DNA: TGTGCCAGCAGCCGGCCCGAAAAAAAGGGGACGCAGTATTTT. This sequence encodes CASSRPEKKGTQYF.

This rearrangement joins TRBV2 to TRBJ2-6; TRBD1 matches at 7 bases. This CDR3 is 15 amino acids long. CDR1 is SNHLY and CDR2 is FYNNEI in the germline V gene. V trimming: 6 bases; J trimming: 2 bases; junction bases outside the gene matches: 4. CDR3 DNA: TGTGCCAGCAGGCCACAGGGGCCTGGGGCCAACGTCCTGACTTTC. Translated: CASRPQGPGANVLTF.

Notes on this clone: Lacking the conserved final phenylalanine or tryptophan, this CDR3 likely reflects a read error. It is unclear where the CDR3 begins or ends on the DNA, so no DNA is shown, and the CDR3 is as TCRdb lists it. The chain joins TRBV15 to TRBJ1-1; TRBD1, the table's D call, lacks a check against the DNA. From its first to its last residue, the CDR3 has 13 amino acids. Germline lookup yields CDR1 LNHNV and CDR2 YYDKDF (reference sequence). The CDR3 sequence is CATSRDYRSSIAI.

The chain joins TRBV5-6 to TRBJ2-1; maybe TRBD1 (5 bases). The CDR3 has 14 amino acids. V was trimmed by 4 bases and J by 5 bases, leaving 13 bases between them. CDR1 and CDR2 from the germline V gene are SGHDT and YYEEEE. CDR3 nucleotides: TGTGCCAGCAGCCACGACAGCAGCAACAATGAGCAGTTCTTC. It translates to CASSHDSSNNEQFF.